This TCR beta chain was identified in a study of blood T cell repertoires in COVID-19. Across the whole study: The study drew acute and convalescent COVID-19 samples from the United States, Italy and Spain.

In the original workflow: Reference gene primers were amplified, and this amplification served to estimate nucleated cell counts. The protocol was immunoSEQ multiplex PCR, while the TCRdb copy is restricted to in-frame clones and leaves out a portion. Clone size and the V and J calls come from that table; the DNA yielded D and trimming. The table shows roughly 70,000 clones, with about 88% occurring only once. The CDR3 consists of 14 residues. After removal of 8 bases from V and 4 bases from J, the junction contained 11 bases not matched to a gene. Germline CDR1 and CDR2: SNHLY and FYNNEI. The chain couples TRBV2 to TRBJ2-7; TRBD1 agrees at 7 bases. This receptor was taken from a human donor in a cohort sampled during active COVID-19. The sample taken for sequencing was peripheral blood. The CDR3 reads CASEWTGPPYEQYF. CDR3 DNA sequence: TGTGCCAGCGAGTGGACAGGACCACCTTACGAGCAGTACTTC.